The present TCR beta chain was sequenced within a study of control samples from healthy donors and cancer patients. Produced via immunoSEQ multiplex PCR; TCRdb's table is partial and in-frame only. Of 120,000 to 150,000 clones listed, around 94% are singletons. Germline V gene data show CDR1 as SGHNT and CDR2 as YYREEE (reference sequence). J gave up 0 bases and V 3 bases, and 5 bases lay outside the gene matches. There are 17 residues in the CDR3. The chain recombines TRBV5-4 with TRBJ2-4, with 11 bases matching TRBD2. This sequence was found in a man aged 35 to 55 in good health. The specimen sequenced was blood. CDR3 loop: CASSSGLAGLAKNIQYF. In DNA, the CDR3 is TGTGCCAGCAGCTCCGGACTAGCGGGCTTAGCCAAAAACATTCAGTACTTC.